This T cell receptor (beta chain) is drawn from a study of cytomegalovirus exposure and HLA in healthy donors. Broader study findings: Most TCR beta V segments were productive about 90% or about 30% of the time in an earlier analysis.

The V and J ends lost 2 bases and 5 bases respectively, with 9 bases between them. The CDR3 covers 13 residues. Germline CDR1 reads MNHNS; CDR2 reads SASEGT. Of note for this clone: What it binds is unknown.

The PCR used 60 Vbeta and 13 Jbeta primers. Clones were read by immunoSEQ multiplex PCR, and TCRdb kept only the in-frame ones, dropping some. Listed are 35,000 to 45,000 clones; roughly 6.2% falls within the top ten. The gene calls are TRBV6-1 and TRBJ2-5; D is undetermined. This receptor was obtained from a man aged 25 to 40 in good health and CMV-seronegative. The material sequenced was PBMCs. The DNA of the CDR3 is TGTGCCAGCAGTGAAAGAGTGCGTGAGACCCAGTACTTC. It encodes CASSERVRETQYF.